Listed below are T cell receptor beta chains from one sample, sequenced in a study of T cell responses to AZD1222 COVID-19 vaccine. The table came from immunoSEQ multiplex PCR; TCRdb's copy has only in-frame clones and leaves some out. The sample holds about 75,000 clones, approximately 90% seen once. Sequencing used peripheral blood, obtained 28 days after the second dose of the MenACWY control vaccine. Receptors originate from an adult who received the MenACWY meningococcal vaccine as a control. Both conserved end residues are part of each CDR3. Fields, in order: CDR3 DNA, CDR3 protein, CDR3 length, J gene, clone size, D gene, V gene. A D gene is named only where the DNA matches it firmly. Expanded clones are given a class, and other clones once, few, many or no size at all.

CDR3nt: TGCGCCAGCAGCCAAGAACGGACTAGCGGGTCTAGATACGAGCAGTACTTC
CDR3aa: CASSQERTSGSRYEQYF
len: 17
j_gene: TRBJ2-7
abundance: -
d_gene: TRBD2
v_gene: TRBV4-1

CDR3nt: TGCGCCAGCAGCAACCATAAACTGTTTTTT
CDR3aa: CASSNHKLFF
len: 10
j_gene: TRBJ1-4
abundance: -
d_gene: -
v_gene: TRBV10-1

CDR3nt: TGTGCCAGCAATCTCGGCGGTGGCTACACCTTC
CDR3aa: CASNLGGGYTF
len: 11
j_gene: TRBJ1-2
abundance: -
d_gene: -
v_gene: TRBV2

CDR3nt: TGTGCCAGCTCACCTGATAGAGGCAATGAGCAGTTCTTC
CDR3aa: CASSPDRGNEQFF
len: 13
j_gene: TRBJ2-1
abundance: -
d_gene: -
v_gene: TRBV18

CDR3nt: TGTGCCACCGGGGATGATGGGGACGGACCGTGGACCCAGTACTTC
CDR3aa: CATGDDGDGPWTQYF
len: 15
j_gene: TRBJ2-5
abundance: -
d_gene: -
v_gene: TRBV24-1

CDR3nt: TGTGCCAGCAGTCCTAATGGAGAATGGGGAAACACCATATATTTT
CDR3aa: CASSPNGEWGNTIYF
len: 15
j_gene: TRBJ1-3
abundance: -
d_gene: -
v_gene: TRBV28

CDR3nt: TGTGCCAGCAGTTTTCAGGGGGGCACTGAAGCTTTCTTT
CDR3aa: CASSFQGGTEAFF
len: 13
j_gene: TRBJ1-1
abundance: -
d_gene: TRBD1
v_gene: TRBV12-3/TRBV12-4

CDR3nt: TGTGCCGGCGCGAGGATCTCTGGAAACACCATATATTTT
CDR3aa: CAGARISGNTIYF
len: 13
j_gene: TRBJ1-3
abundance: -
d_gene: -
v_gene: TRBV6-5

CDR3nt: TGTGCCAGCAGCATGGACAGGGGGCTTGATAATGAAAAACTGTTTTTT
CDR3aa: CASSMDRGLDNEKLFF
len: 16
j_gene: TRBJ1-4
abundance: -
d_gene: TRBD1
v_gene: TRBV7-2

CDR3nt: TGTGCCAGCAGCTTAAGCGGGAATAGCAATCAGCCCCAGCATTTT
CDR3aa: CASSLSGNSNQPQHF
len: 15
j_gene: TRBJ1-5
abundance: -
d_gene: -
v_gene: TRBV7-9

CDR3nt: TGTGCCATTCGGGACAGGACTGAAGCTTTCTTT
CDR3aa: CAIRDRTEAFF
len: 11
j_gene: TRBJ1-1
abundance: -
d_gene: TRBD1
v_gene: TRBV10-3

CDR3nt: TGCAGCGTTGAGTATGGGATTAACTATGGCTACACCTTC
CDR3aa: CSVEYGINYGYTF
len: 13
j_gene: TRBJ1-2
abundance: -
d_gene: -
v_gene: TRBV29-1

CDR3nt: TGTGCCATCAGTGAGTCCGCCGGGACAGGAATAAATCTAGCCAAAAACATTCAGTACTTC
CDR3aa: CAISESAGTGINLAKNIQYF
len: 20
j_gene: TRBJ2-4
abundance: few
d_gene: TRBD1
v_gene: TRBV10-3

CDR3nt: TGTGCCAGCAGTTTTGTCAGAAGCGGGGGGACCTACGAGCAGTACTTC
CDR3aa: CASSFVRSGGTYEQYF
len: 16
j_gene: TRBJ2-7
abundance: once
d_gene: TRBD2
v_gene: TRBV28

CDR3nt: TGTGCCAGCAGTGAAGACGATAGCAATCAGCCCCAGCATTTT
CDR3aa: CASSEDDSNQPQHF
len: 14
j_gene: TRBJ1-5
abundance: -
d_gene: -
v_gene: TRBV6-1

CDR3nt: TGTGCCATCACCGGGGGGGAGGGCCTTGGCTACACCTTC
CDR3aa: CAITGGEGLGYTF
len: 13
j_gene: TRBJ1-2
abundance: -
d_gene: -
v_gene: TRBV10-3

CDR3nt: TGTGCCAGCAGTGACACCTCAGTGGGCCTGAACACTGAAGCTTTCTTT
CDR3aa: CASSDTSVGLNTEAFF
len: 16
j_gene: TRBJ1-1
abundance: -
d_gene: -
v_gene: TRBV6-4

CDR3nt: TGTGCCAGCAGCAGGGAGGTAACTGAAGCTTTCTTT
CDR3aa: CASSREVTEAFF
len: 12
j_gene: TRBJ1-1
abundance: -
d_gene: -
v_gene: TRBV28

CDR3nt: TGCAGCGCCCGTGACAGGGTCCAAGAGACCCAGTACTTC
CDR3aa: CSARDRVQETQYF
len: 13
j_gene: TRBJ2-5
abundance: -
d_gene: TRBD1
v_gene: TRBV29-1

CDR3nt: TGTGCCAGCAGTTTCAGGGACGGGGATGAAGCTTTCTTT
CDR3aa: CASSFRDGDEAFF
len: 13
j_gene: TRBJ1-1
abundance: -
d_gene: -
v_gene: TRBV11-1

CDR3nt: TGTGCCTGGAACCCGTATCGGGGAATTTACGACAGTGACGGATCACCCCTCCACTTT
CDR3aa: CAWNPYRGIYDSDGSPLHF
len: 19
j_gene: TRBJ1-6
abundance: -
d_gene: -
v_gene: TRBV30

CDR3nt: TGCGCCAGCAGCCAAGACAGGCAGGGGGCTGGAAACACCATATATTTT
CDR3aa: CASSQDRQGAGNTIYF
len: 16
j_gene: TRBJ1-3
abundance: -
d_gene: TRBD1
v_gene: TRBV4-1

CDR3nt: TGTGCCAGCAGCCGAAACCCTGAGCAGCCCCAGCATTTT
CDR3aa: CASSRNPEQPQHF
len: 13
j_gene: TRBJ1-5
abundance: -
d_gene: -
v_gene: TRBV6-2/TRBV6-3

CDR3nt: TGTGCCAGCAGTGACGGGACAGGGGGTTCCTCCTACAATGAGCAGTTCTTC
CDR3aa: CASSDGTGGSSYNEQFF
len: 17
j_gene: TRBJ2-1
abundance: -
d_gene: TRBD1
v_gene: TRBV6-1

CDR3nt: TGCGCCAGCAGCTCCGGACAGAACAATGAGCAGTTCTTC
CDR3aa: CASSSGQNNEQFF
len: 13
j_gene: TRBJ2-1
abundance: -
d_gene: -
v_gene: TRBV5-1

CDR3nt: TGTGCCAGCAGCCCTATGACAGGGGGCCGCGCAGGCTATGGCTACACCTTC
CDR3aa: CASSPMTGGRAGYGYTF
len: 17
j_gene: TRBJ1-2
abundance: -
d_gene: TRBD1
v_gene: TRBV7-9

CDR3nt: TGTGCCAGTAGTCCCAGGACACCCTTAAACATTGAGCGGGGGGCCTCCACAGATACGCAGTATTTT
CDR3aa: CASSPRTPLNIERGASTDTQYF
len: 22
j_gene: TRBJ2-3
abundance: -
d_gene: TRBD2
v_gene: TRBV19

CDR3nt: TGTGCCAGCAGCTCCAACAGGGGGGCCGAAGGCACCTTC
CDR3aa: CASSSNRGAEGTF
len: 13
j_gene: TRBJ1-2
abundance: -
d_gene: TRBD1
v_gene: TRBV5-6

CDR3nt: TGCGCCAGCAGCCAAGTAAGGGACAGCAATCAGCCCCAGCATTTT
CDR3aa: CASSQVRDSNQPQHF
len: 15
j_gene: TRBJ1-5
abundance: -
d_gene: -
v_gene: TRBV4-1

CDR3nt: TGTGCCAGCTCACCATTACAGAGAAGCACAGATACGCAGTATTTT
CDR3aa: CASSPLQRSTDTQYF
len: 15
j_gene: TRBJ2-3
abundance: -
d_gene: -
v_gene: TRBV18

CDR3nt: TGCAGTGCTAGTAGGGCCCGGGGGGCGAGCGACTATGGCTACACCTTC
CDR3aa: CSASRARGASDYGYTF
len: 16
j_gene: TRBJ1-2
abundance: -
d_gene: -
v_gene: TRBV20-1

CDR3nt: TGCGCCAGCAGCTTGGCACTAGGAGACCACAATGAGCAGTTCTTC
CDR3aa: CASSLALGDHNEQFF
len: 15
j_gene: TRBJ2-1
abundance: -
d_gene: -
v_gene: TRBV5-1

CDR3nt: TGTGCCAGCAGCCAAGACGAGCAGGGGGTAGGGGACACTGAAGCTTTCTTT
CDR3aa: CASSQDEQGVGDTEAFF
len: 17
j_gene: TRBJ1-1
abundance: once
d_gene: TRBD1
v_gene: TRBV3-1/TRBV3-2

CDR3nt: TGCGCCAGCAGCTTGGAGGGGGGAGGAGAGACCCAGTACTTC
CDR3aa: CASSLEGGGETQYF
len: 14
j_gene: TRBJ2-5
abundance: once
d_gene: -
v_gene: TRBV5-1

CDR3nt: TGTGCCAGTAGGGGACGGACAGCTAATGAAAAACTGTTTTTT
CDR3aa: CASRGRTANEKLFF
len: 14
j_gene: TRBJ1-4
abundance: -
d_gene: -
v_gene: TRBV6-5

CDR3nt: TGTGCCATCTGGGAGGGGGGATACGTTCAGCCCCAGCATTTT
CDR3aa: CAIWEGGYVQPQHF
len: 14
j_gene: TRBJ1-5
abundance: -
d_gene: -
v_gene: TRBV6-6

CDR3nt: TGCGCCAGCAGCTTGCAGGGAGCAGATACGCAGTATTTT
CDR3aa: CASSLQGADTQYF
len: 13
j_gene: TRBJ2-3
abundance: -
d_gene: -
v_gene: TRBV5-1

CDR3nt: TGCGCCAGCAGCCAAGTGGGACAGGGGCGGGAGACCCAGTACTTC
CDR3aa: CASSQVGQGRETQYF
len: 15
j_gene: TRBJ2-5
abundance: -
d_gene: TRBD1
v_gene: TRBV4-1

CDR3nt: TGTGCCTGGAGCCGACAGGGGCTGTATGGCTACACCTTC
CDR3aa: CAWSRQGLYGYTF
len: 13
j_gene: TRBJ1-2
abundance: once
d_gene: TRBD1
v_gene: TRBV30

CDR3nt: TGCACCAGCAGCCGGAGGTACCCCTACGAGCAGTACTTC
CDR3aa: CTSSRRYPYEQYF
len: 13
j_gene: TRBJ2-7
abundance: -
d_gene: -
v_gene: TRBV1

CDR3nt: TGTGCCAGCAGGGACTACAGAGGGGAACAGCCCCAGCATTTT
CDR3aa: CASRDYRGEQPQHF
len: 14
j_gene: TRBJ1-5
abundance: -
d_gene: -
v_gene: TRBV6-5

CDR3nt: TGTGCCAGCAGTTTCCCCGGGGACAGAACTAATGAAAAACTGTTTTTT
CDR3aa: CASSFPGDRTNEKLFF
len: 16
j_gene: TRBJ1-4
abundance: -
d_gene: TRBD1
v_gene: TRBV28

CDR3nt: TGTGCCAGCATCTACTCCAGGGCCATGAACACTGAAGCTTTCTTT
CDR3aa: CASIYSRAMNTEAFF
len: 15
j_gene: TRBJ1-1
abundance: -
d_gene: -
v_gene: TRBV6-2/TRBV6-3

CDR3nt: TGCGCCAGCAGCTTGGGTGGCGGTGAGAACTATGGCTACACCTTC
CDR3aa: CASSLGGGENYGYTF
len: 15
j_gene: TRBJ1-2
abundance: -
d_gene: -
v_gene: TRBV5-1

CDR3nt: TGTGCCAGCGCGCAGCCTGCCTCCTACAATGAGCAGTTCTTC
CDR3aa: CASAQPASYNEQFF
len: 14
j_gene: TRBJ2-1
abundance: once
d_gene: -
v_gene: TRBV9

CDR3nt: TGTGCCAGCAGCGTAGCGGACAGGGTAAATGAGCAGTTCTTC
CDR3aa: CASSVADRVNEQFF
len: 14
j_gene: TRBJ2-1
abundance: -
d_gene: TRBD1
v_gene: TRBV9

CDR3nt: TGTGCCAGCATCCCTAGCAGGGGCATGAACACTGAAGCTTTCTTT
CDR3aa: CASIPSRGMNTEAFF
len: 15
j_gene: TRBJ1-1
abundance: -
d_gene: -
v_gene: TRBV28

CDR3nt: TGTGCCAGCACTGGTAGGGGAAAACGAGAGACCCAGTACTTC
CDR3aa: CASTGRGKRETQYF
len: 14
j_gene: TRBJ2-5
abundance: -
d_gene: -
v_gene: TRBV28

CDR3nt: TGTGCCAGCAGCCCCCAGGGTCCCTACGAGCAGTACTTC
CDR3aa: CASSPQGPYEQYF
len: 13
j_gene: TRBJ2-7
abundance: -
d_gene: -
v_gene: TRBV9

CDR3nt: TGCAGTGCTAGATCGTCAGATACGCAGTATTTT
CDR3aa: CSARSSDTQYF
len: 11
j_gene: TRBJ2-3
abundance: -
d_gene: -
v_gene: TRBV20-1